Sequencing of this T cell receptor beta chain was carried out in a study of control samples from healthy donors and cancer patients. The protocol was immunoSEQ multiplex PCR, while the TCRdb copy is restricted to in-frame clones and leaves out a portion. The sample shows over 150,000 clones, more than 90% of them seen only once. Sequenced sample: blood. The sequence came from a woman in her forties in good health.

As DNA, the CDR3 is TGCGCCAGCAGCCCAGCAGGACAGGGTTTCAACACTGAAGCTTTCTTT. Translation: CASSPAGQGFNTEAFF. The chain couples TRBV5-1 to TRBJ1-1; TRBD1 matches at 8 bases. The CDR3 has 16 amino acids. Per germline, CDR1 SGHRS and CDR2 YFSETQ. The V gene end was trimmed by 4 bases and the J gene end by 2 bases; junction bases not matched to a gene: 10.